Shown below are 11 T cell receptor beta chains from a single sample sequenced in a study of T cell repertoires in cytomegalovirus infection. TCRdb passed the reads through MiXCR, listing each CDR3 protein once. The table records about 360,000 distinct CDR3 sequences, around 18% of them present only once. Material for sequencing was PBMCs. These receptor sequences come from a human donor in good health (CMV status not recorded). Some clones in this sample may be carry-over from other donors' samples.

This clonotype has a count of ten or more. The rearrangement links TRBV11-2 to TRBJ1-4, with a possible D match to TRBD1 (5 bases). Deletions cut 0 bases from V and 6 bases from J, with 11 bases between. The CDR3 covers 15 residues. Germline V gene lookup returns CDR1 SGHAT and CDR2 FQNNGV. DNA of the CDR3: TGTGCCAGCAGCTTAGATCTCCAGGGATATGAAAAACTGTTTTTT. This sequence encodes CASSLDLQGYEKLFF.

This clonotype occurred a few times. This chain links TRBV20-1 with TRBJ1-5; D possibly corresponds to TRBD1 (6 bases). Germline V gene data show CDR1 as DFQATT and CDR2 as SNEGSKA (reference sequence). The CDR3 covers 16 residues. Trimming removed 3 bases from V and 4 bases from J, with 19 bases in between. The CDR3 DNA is TGCAGTGCTAGTCCCCTAGGAACAGGGATAAATCAGCCCCAGCATTTT. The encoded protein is CSASPLGTGINQPQHF.

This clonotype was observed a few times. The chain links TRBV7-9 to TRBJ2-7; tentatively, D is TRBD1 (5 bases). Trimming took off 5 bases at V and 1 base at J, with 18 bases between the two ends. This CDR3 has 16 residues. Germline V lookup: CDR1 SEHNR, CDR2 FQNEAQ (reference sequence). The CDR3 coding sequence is TGTGCCAGCAGCCCTGGCCGGACACTGGATTCCTACGAGCAGTACTTC. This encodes CASSPGRTLDSYEQYF.

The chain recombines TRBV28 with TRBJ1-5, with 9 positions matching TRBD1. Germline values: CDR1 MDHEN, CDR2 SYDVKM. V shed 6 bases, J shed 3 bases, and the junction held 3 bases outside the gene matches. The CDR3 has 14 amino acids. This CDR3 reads CASRRTGANQPQHF. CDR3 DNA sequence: TGTGCCAGCAGGAGGACAGGGGCCAATCAGCCCCAGCATTTT.

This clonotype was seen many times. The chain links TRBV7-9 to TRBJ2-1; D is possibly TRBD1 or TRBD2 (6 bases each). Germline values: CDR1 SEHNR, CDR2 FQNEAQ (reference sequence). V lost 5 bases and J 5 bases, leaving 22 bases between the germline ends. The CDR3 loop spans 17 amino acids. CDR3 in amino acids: CASSPPMVGGSNNEQFF. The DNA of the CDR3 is TGTGCCAGCAGCCCACCCATGGTCGGGGGCAGCAACAATGAGCAGTTCTTC.

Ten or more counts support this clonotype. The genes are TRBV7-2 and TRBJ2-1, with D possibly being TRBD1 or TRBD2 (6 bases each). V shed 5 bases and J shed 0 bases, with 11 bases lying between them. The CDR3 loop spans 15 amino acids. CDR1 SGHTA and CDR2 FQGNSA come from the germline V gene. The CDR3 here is CASSKEGGSYNEQFF. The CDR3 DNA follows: TGTGCCAGCAGCAAAGAGGGGGGCTCCTACAATGAGCAGTTCTTC.

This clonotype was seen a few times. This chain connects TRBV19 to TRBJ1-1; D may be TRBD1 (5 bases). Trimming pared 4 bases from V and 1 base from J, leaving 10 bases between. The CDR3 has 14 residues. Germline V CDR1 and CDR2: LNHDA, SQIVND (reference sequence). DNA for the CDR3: TGTGCCAGTAGTAGCAGGGCTGAGAACACTGAAGCTTTCTTT. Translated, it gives CASSSRAENTEAFF. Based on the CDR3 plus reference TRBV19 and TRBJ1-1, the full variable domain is DGGITQSPKYLFRKEGQNVTLSCEQNLNHDAMYWYRQDPGQGLRLIYYSQIVNDFQKGDIAEGYSVSREKKESFPLTVTSAQKNPTAFYLCASSSRAENTEAFFGQGTRLTVV.

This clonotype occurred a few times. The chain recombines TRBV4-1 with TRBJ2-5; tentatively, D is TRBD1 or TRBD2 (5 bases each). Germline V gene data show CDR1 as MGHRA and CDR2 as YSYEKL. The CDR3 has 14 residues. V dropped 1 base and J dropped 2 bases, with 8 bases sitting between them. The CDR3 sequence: CASSQVGVQETQYF. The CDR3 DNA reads TGCGCCAGCAGCCAAGTGGGGGTACAAGAGACCCAGTACTTC.

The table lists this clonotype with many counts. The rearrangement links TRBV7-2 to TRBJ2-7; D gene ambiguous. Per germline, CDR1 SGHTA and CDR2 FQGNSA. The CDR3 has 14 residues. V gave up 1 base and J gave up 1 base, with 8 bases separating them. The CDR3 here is CASSLGVSSYEQYF. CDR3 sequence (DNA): TGTGCCAGCAGCTTAGGTGTTTCTTCCTACGAGCAGTACTTC.

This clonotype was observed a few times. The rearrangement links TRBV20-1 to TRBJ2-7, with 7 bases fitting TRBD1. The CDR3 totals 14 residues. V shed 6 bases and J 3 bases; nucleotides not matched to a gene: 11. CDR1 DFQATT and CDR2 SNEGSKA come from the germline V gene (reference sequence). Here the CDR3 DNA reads TGCAGTGCCCTACCGGGACAGAGACTCTACGAGCAGTACTTC. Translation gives CSALPGQRLYEQYF.

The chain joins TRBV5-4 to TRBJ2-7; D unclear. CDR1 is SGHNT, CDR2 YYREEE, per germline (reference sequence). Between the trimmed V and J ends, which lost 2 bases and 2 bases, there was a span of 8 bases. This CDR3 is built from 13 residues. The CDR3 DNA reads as TGTGCCAGCAGCTTCGGGTCTCCCTACGAGCAGTACTTC. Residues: CASSFGSPYEQYF.